This T cell receptor (beta chain) stems from a study of beta chain features in type 1 diabetes. Study-wide results and caveats: Fewer insertions but more deletions were seen at VDJ junctions in type 1 diabetes patients. Shorter templates might be favored by PCR, equally in patients and controls.

This clone was counted a few times. Its antigen remains unidentified. TCRB transcripts that were expressed got sequenced, as all of the isolated RNA had been reverse transcribed. TCRdb keeps only in-frame clones here, not all; method: immunoSEQ multiplex PCR. The sample includes about 400,000 clones, around 12% of them seen just once. V lost 4 bases, J lost 5 bases, and 7 bases stayed unmatched. The CDR3 is made up of 15 amino acids. Germline CDR1 LGHNA, CDR2 YNFKEQ. The origin of this receptor is a man aged 18 to 30 in good health. This chain joins TRBV4-2 and TRBJ2-3, with TRBD1 matching over 9 bases. The sequencing sample was made of naive CD4+ T cells from blood. The CDR3 region has the DNA TGTGCCAGCAGCCCGCGGACAGGGGTTTTAGATACGCAGTATTTT. It is translated as CASSPRTGVLDTQYF.